The next 20 T cell receptor beta chains were all read from a single sample in a study of graft-versus-host responses after intestinal transplantation. Assay used: immunoSEQ multiplex PCR; TCRdb lists only in-frame clones, some missing. The sample shows roughly 50,000 clones, 91% of them seen only once. This specimen consisted of PBMCs, obtained approximately 97 weeks after intestinal transplant. The receptors come from a human patient who received an intestinal transplant, so some T cells may come from the graft donor.

This chain joins TRBV2 and TRBJ1-4; D gene unclear. The length of the CDR3 is 10 residues. Germline assignment: CDR1 SNHLY and CDR2 FYNNEI. V was pared by 6 bases and J by 8 bases, with 4 bases between. DNA of the CDR3: TGTGCCAGCAGCGACGAAAAACTGTTTTTT. Protein product: CASSDEKLFF.

This clone showed up just once. The chain couples TRBV27 to TRBJ2-3, with a weak D call TRBD1 (6 bases). Germline CDR1 reads MNHEY; CDR2 reads SMNVEV (reference sequence). This CDR3 region has 15 residues. V was trimmed by 2 bases and J by 4 bases, leaving 13 bases between them. The CDR3 sequence is CASSLKGYRADTQYF. The CDR3 DNA follows: TGTGCCAGCAGTTTAAAAGGGTACAGGGCAGATACGCAGTATTTT.

The chain carries TRBV7-6 and TRBJ1-2; tentative D call: TRBD1 (6 bases). Deletions cut 5 bases from V and 2 bases from J, with 18 bases between. Germline assignment: CDR1 SGHVS and CDR2 FNYEAQ. This CDR3 comprises 16 residues. The CDR3 spells CASSLRAGASNYGYTF. CDR3 bases: TGTGCCAGCAGCCTAAGGGCGGGGGCGTCAAACTATGGCTACACCTTC.

CDR3 amino acids: CASSYSGPYNSPLHF. The CDR3 nucleotides read TGTGCCAGCAGTTACTCCGGGCCTTATAATTCACCCCTCCACTTT. J is TRBJ1-6 and V is TRBV6-5; no firm D call. CDR1 is MNHEY and CDR2 is SVGAGI in the germline V gene. The CDR3 is 15 residues long. V shed 0 bases and J shed 4 bases, with 7 bases lying between them.

The V call is TRBV9, the J call TRBJ1-5; 9 nucleotides line up with TRBD1. Germline CDR1 SGDLS, CDR2 YYNGEE. With 4 bases clipped from V and 4 bases from J, the junction kept 3 bases outside the gene matches. The CDR3 is made up of 14 amino acids. The DNA of the CDR3 is TGTGCCAGCAGCCCACAGGGGGCGAATCAGCCCCAGCATTTT. It encodes CASSPQGANQPQHF. The full variable domain, with the rest looked up from reference TRBV9 and TRBJ1-5, is DSGVTQTPKHLITATGQRVTLRCSPRSGDLSVYWYQQSLDQGLQFLIQYYNGEERAKGNILERFSAQQFPDLHSELNLSSLELGDSALYFCASSPQGANQPQHFGDGTRLSIL.

This chain uses TRBV29-1 with TRBJ2-7; tentative D call: TRBD2 (7 bases). CDR3 size: 13 residues. Germline V gene sequence: CDR1 SQVTM, CDR2 ANQGSEA. V dropped 3 bases and J dropped 6 bases, with 15 bases sitting between them. CDR3 DNA: TGCAGCGTTGAGATTGGGGGGGCAGGCGAGCAGTACTTC. It codes for CSVEIGGAGEQYF.

The V and J genes are TRBV7-6 and TRBJ2-7; 12 bases are shared with TRBD2. Germline V gene lookup returns CDR1 SGHVS and CDR2 FNYEAQ. The CDR3 consists of 11 residues. For the CDR3, the DNA is TGTGTCGCTAGCGGGGGGGAGGAGCAGTACTTC. This sequence encodes CVASGGEEQYF.

This chain links TRBV7-9 with TRBJ1-1; 9 bases are a match to TRBD1. Germline-derived CDR1 and CDR2 are SEHNR and FQNEAQ (reference sequence). V gave up 5 bases and J gave up 4 bases; unmatched junction bases: 5. The CDR3 has 14 residues. CDR3 loop: CASSGGTGSTEAFF. In nucleotides, the CDR3 is TGTGCCAGCAGCGGGGGGACAGGGAGCACTGAAGCTTTCTTT.

The V call is TRBV11-2, the J call TRBJ1-1; perhaps TRBD1 as D (5 bases). Germline V lookup: CDR1 SGHAT, CDR2 FQNNGV. The germline V and J ends were trimmed by 4 bases and 0 bases, with 12 bases remaining between them. The CDR3 runs to 15 residues. As DNA, the CDR3 is TGTGCCAGCAGCTCTGAAGGGACGGTGAACACTGAAGCTTTCTTT. It encodes CASSSEGTVNTEAFF.

The chain uses TRBV5-8 and TRBJ2-5; weak D call: TRBD1 (6 bases). The CDR3 has 18 residues. Trimming left V 4 bases short and J 5 bases short, with 27 bases between. Germline values: CDR1 SGHTS, CDR2 YDEGEE. The CDR3 loop reads CASSLPPSVGARAETQYF. The CDR3 nucleotides are TGTGCCAGCAGCCTACCGCCCAGCGTGGGGGCGCGAGCGGAGACCCAGTACTTC.

V and J are TRBV7-3 and TRBJ1-4; tentatively, D is TRBD1 (6 bases). Per germline, CDR1 SGHTA and CDR2 FQGTGA. Trimming took off 5 bases at V and 2 bases at J, with 9 bases between the two ends. There are 14 residues in the CDR3. This chain's CDR3 is CASSPGVTNEKLFF. CDR3 bases: TGTGCCAGCAGCCCAGGGGTGACTAATGAAAAACTGTTTTTT.

The chain joins TRBV6-6 to TRBJ1-4; TRBD1 might be the D (5 bases). The CDR3 sequence is 16 residues long. Germline V gene data show CDR1 as MNHNY and CDR2 as SVGAGI (reference sequence). The V end was cut by 6 bases, the J end by 5 bases, with 19 bases between. CDR3 sequence: CASSQPPTDINEKLFF. CDR3 DNA: TGTGCCAGCAGCCAGCCACCGACAGACATAAATGAAAAACTGTTTTTT.

This chain connects TRBV10-2 to TRBJ2-7, with D hard to call. This CDR3 is 14 amino acids long. The germline V gene encodes CDR1 WSHSY and CDR2 SAAADI. Trimming pared 6 bases from V and 2 bases from J, leaving 14 bases between. The CDR3 loop reads CASRSGKATYEQYF. The CDR3 DNA reads as TGCGCCAGCAGATCCGGCAAAGCAACCTACGAGCAGTACTTC.

The chain joins TRBV7-3 to TRBJ1-2, with TRBD1 identical over 9 bases. There are 16 residues in the CDR3. Trimming cost V 5 bases and J 4 bases; bases outside gene matches: 11. The germline V gene encodes CDR1 SGHTA and CDR2 FQGTGA. The CDR3: CASSPIKGQGAYGYTF. The CDR3, as DNA: TGTGCCAGCAGCCCGATTAAGGGACAGGGCGCCTATGGCTACACCTTC.

This chain uses TRBV2 with TRBJ1-5, with D tentatively TRBD1 (6 bases). Looked up from germline, CDR1 is SNHLY and CDR2 is FYNNEI. The CDR3 is made up of 14 amino acids. V lost 6 bases and J 0 bases, leaving 9 bases between the germline ends. The CDR3 sequence is CASRDRVSNQPQHF. The CDR3 nucleotides are TGTGCCAGCAGGGACAGAGTTAGCAATCAGCCCCAGCATTTT. The variable domain in full, with the rest retrieved from reference TRBV2 and TRBJ1-5, is EPEVTQTPSHQVTQMGQEVILRCVPISNHLYFYWYRQILGQKVEFLVSFYNNEISEKSEIFDDQFSVERPDGSNFTLKIRSTKLEDSAMYFCASRDRVSNQPQHFGDGTRLSIL.

As regards this clone: In the same sample, other DNA sequences code for this CDR3. The chain joins TRBV4-1 to TRBJ2-3; maybe TRBD2 (7 bases). Trimming removed 1 base at V and 6 bases at J, with 14 bases between. The germline gives CDR1 MGHRA, CDR2 YSYEKL. This CDR3 region has 15 residues. CDR3 DNA sequence: TGCGCCAGCAGCCAAGTGATCGGGGGGCGGGATACGCAGTATTTT. Translated, it gives CASSQVIGGRDTQYF.

The J gene is TRBJ2-7, the V gene TRBV5-4; 8 bases map to TRBD1. This CDR3 is 14 amino acids long. The germline CDR1 and CDR2 sequences are SGHNT and YYREEE (reference sequence). V lost 4 bases and J lost 9; bases outside the gene matches: 12. In DNA form, the CDR3 reads TGTGCCAGCAGCGCCACAGGGCAGGGGGCGAGGCAGTACTTC. Translated: CASSATGQGARQYF. Variable domain in full (rest from reference TRBV5-4 and TRBJ2-7): ETGVTQSPTHLIKTRGQQVTLRCSSQSGHNTVSWYQQALGQGPQFIFQYYREEENGRGNFPPRFSGLQFPNYSSELNVNALELDDSALYLCASSATGQGARQYFGPGTRLTVT.

The rearrangement joins TRBV5-1 to TRBJ1-1; D gene ambiguous. CDR1 is SGHRS and CDR2 is YFSETQ in the germline V gene. The CDR3 totals 16 residues. V lost 4 bases to trimming and J lost 3 bases, with 19 bases between them. The CDR3 DNA reads TGCGCCAGCAGCCCCCTGAAGGGAAGTGGAGACACTGAAGCTTTCTTT. This encodes CASSPLKGSGDTEAFF.

The chain employs TRBV28 and TRBJ1-1; D is perhaps TRBD1 (5 bases). The CDR3 sequence is 15 residues long. Per germline, CDR1 MDHEN and CDR2 SYDVKM. With 2 bases removed from V and 2 bases from J, the gap between germline ends came to 12 bases. As DNA, the CDR3 is TGTGCCAGCAGTTTAAGGGGTTCATTAAACACTGAAGCTTTCTTT. It specifies CASSLRGSLNTEAFF.

The chain uses TRBV15 and TRBJ1-4, with D hard to call. V was cut by 0 bases and J by 7 bases, with 12 bases left in between. Germline assignment: CDR1 LNHNV and CDR2 YYDKDF (reference sequence). The CDR3 is 15 amino acids. For the CDR3, the DNA is TGTGCCACCAGCAGAGATCTCGTTCTTCCTGAAAAACTGTTTTTT. It yields the protein CATSRDLVLPEKLFF. Drawing the rest from reference TRBV15 and TRBJ1-4, the complete variable domain is DAMVIQNPRYQVTQFGKPVTLSCSQTLNHNVMYWYQQKSSQAPKLLFHYYDKDFNNEADTPDNFQSRRPNTSFCFLDIRSPGLGDTAMYLCATSRDLVLPEKLFFGSGTQLSVL.